These T cell receptor beta chains were read from a single sample in a study of CD8+ T cells in alopecia areata. Generated by immunoSEQ multiplex PCR, the TCRdb table keeps only in-frame clones and is missing some. In the table there are 170,000 or so clones, 63% of which are singletons. The sequences come from CD4+ T cells sorted from blood, collected at week 0. These receptors originate from a human donor with alopecia areata. Each CDR3 is given with its conserved first and last residue. The order of the fields is D gene, clone size, V gene, J gene, CDR3 DNA, CDR3 protein. A D gene is named only where the DNA matches it firmly. Clone size is not always given. Where it is, it says once, few, many or a class for expanded clones.

>-|few|TRBV29-1|TRBJ2-5
TGCAGCGCCTCGATTGGGGGACGTCGGCAAGAGACCCAGTACTTC
CSASIGGRRQETQYF
>TRBD1|-|TRBV10-3|TRBJ2-4
TGTGCCATCAGTGAGAGACAGGGGCTGAACATTCAGTACTTC
CAISERQGLNIQYF
>-|-|TRBV25-1|TRBJ2-3
TGTGCCAGCAGTGAATCAATCAGAACTAATACGCAGTATTTT
CASSESIRTNTQYF
>-|few|TRBV30|TRBJ2-1
TGTGCCTGGAGTGGCAGGCACCAGACGGCTTACAATGAGCAGTTCTTC
CAWSGRHQTAYNEQFF
>-|few|TRBV11-2|TRBJ2-3
TGTGCCAGCAGCTTAGATCGAAGGCGGGATACGCAGTATTTT
CASSLDRRRDTQYF
>-|-|TRBV5-6|TRBJ2-1
TGTGCCAGTAGCCGGGCGTTGGTCGGCAATGAGCAGTTCTTC
CASSRALVGNEQFF
>TRBD1|-|TRBV19|TRBJ1-1
TGTGCCAGTAGTCCAACAGGGGTTATGAACACTGAAGCTTTCTTT
CASSPTGVMNTEAFF
>-|few|TRBV2|TRBJ1-1
TGTGCCAGCACCCGGGGACAGAACACTGAAGCTTTCTTT
CASTRGQNTEAFF
>-|few|TRBV4-3|TRBJ2-2
TGCGCCAGCAGCCTTGCGGTCGGTCAGAATACCGGGGAGCTGTTTTTT
CASSLAVGQNTGELFF
>TRBD2|-|TRBV18|TRBJ2-5
TGTGCCAGCTCACCCAATAGCGGGGGCCTAGAGACCCAGTACTTC
CASSPNSGGLETQYF
>TRBD1|-|TRBV7-7|TRBJ2-7
TGTGCCAGCAGCCTGGGACAGGGAACCGCCTACGAGCAGTACTTC
CASSLGQGTAYEQYF
>TRBD1|-|TRBV10-3|TRBJ1-1
TGTGCCATCAGTCCTTCAACAGGGGGGAACACTGAAGCTTTCTTT
CAISPSTGGNTEAFF
>TRBD1|few|TRBV9|TRBJ1-2
TGTGCCAGCAGCGGATGGACAGGGGCCCCCTATGGCTACACCTTC
CASSGWTGAPYGYTF
>-|few|TRBV2|TRBJ1-1
TGTGCCAGCAGTGACGGCGGGGGGCCTGAAGCTTTCTTT
CASSDGGGPEAFF
>TRBD1|-|TRBV19|TRBJ2-3
TGTGCCAGTAGGGTAGAGGGGGCGAATACGCAGTATTTT
CASRVEGANTQYF
>TRBD1|-|TRBV10-3|TRBJ1-1
TGTGCCATCAGTGCAGGGGACAGGGCGAACACTGAAGCTTTCTTT
CAISAGDRANTEAFF
>TRBD2|-|TRBV7-3|TRBJ2-3
TGTGCCAGCAGCCACACTAGCGGGTACACAGATACGCAGTATTTT
CASSHTSGYTDTQYF
>-|-|TRBV5-6|TRBJ1-5
TGTGCCACCACCACGGGAGGGATGGGGCCCCAGCATTTT
CATTTGGMGPQHF
>-|-|TRBV6-5|TRBJ1-1
TGTGCCAGCAGTTACTCGGGCAGACCAAGCACTGAAGCTTTCTTT
CASSYSGRPSTEAFF
>-|-|TRBV18|TRBJ2-1
TGTGCCAGCTCACCAGGGAGCAATGAGCAGTTCTTC
CASSPGSNEQFF
>TRBD2|few|TRBV30|TRBJ2-1
TGTGCCTGGAGTTTGATCGGCGGACTAGCGGGAGGCGATGAGCAGTTCTTC
CAWSLIGGLAGGDEQFF
>-|-|TRBV6-5|TRBJ1-2
TGTGCCAGCAGTTACTCGCCCAGGGACTCTAACTATGGCTACACCTTC
CASSYSPRDSNYGYTF
>-|-|TRBV2|TRBJ2-5
TGTGCCAGCCAGGTCCACCAAGAGACCCAGTACTTC
CASQVHQETQYF
>TRBD1|-|TRBV30|TRBJ1-2
TGTGCCTGGAGCCAAACAGGGGTGCAGGGCTACACCTTC
CAWSQTGVQGYTF
>-|few|TRBV11-2|TRBJ2-1
TGTGCCAGCAGCTTAGATCGGAACATCCAGTTCTTC
CASSLDRNIQFF
>-|-|TRBV7-2|TRBJ2-7
TGTGCCAGCAGCAGAAGACACCTTGTTGTTGACGAGCAGTACTTC
CASSRRHLVVDEQYF
>-|-|TRBV29-1|TRBJ1-1
TGCAGCGTTTCCCGGGACACCTTGAACACTGAAGCTTTCTTT
CSVSRDTLNTEAFF
>-|-|TRBV4-3|TRBJ2-5
TGCGCCAGCAGCAACGGACAGTCCAAAGAGACCCAGTACTTC
CASSNGQSKETQYF
>-|-|TRBV7-2|TRBJ1-1
TGTGCCAGCAGCTTAGCGCCAACTGAAGCTTTCTTT
CASSLAPTEAFF
>-|few|TRBV29-1|TRBJ2-7
TGCAGCGTTGGAGACCTCTACGAGCAGTACTTC
CSVGDLYEQYF
>-|once|TRBV30|TRBJ2-7
TGTGCCTGGACCCTATTTCCTTTCTCCTACGAGCAGTACTTC
CAWTLFPFSYEQYF
>-|-|TRBV30|TRBJ1-2
TGTGCCTGGCACCGGGACCAAGGATATGGCTACACCTTC
CAWHRDQGYGYTF
>TRBD1|-|TRBV7-8|TRBJ1-6
TGTGCCAGCAGCTTGGACCGGGACAGGGGGCTCATACGGTCACCCCTCCACTTT
CASSLDRDRGLIRSPLHF
>TRBD1|-|TRBV6-5|TRBJ2-4
TGTGCCAGCCGGGACAGCGTAAAAATTCAGTACTTC
CASRDSVKIQYF